This T cell receptor beta chain was sequenced during a study of CD8 T cells in ankylosing spondylitis. This CDR3 is built from 16 residues. V was shortened by 0 bases and J by 3 bases, with 12 bases between the two germline ends. The V gene's germline CDR1 is LGHDT and CDR2 YNNKEL (reference sequence). TCRdb independently ran MiXCR on the 5' RACE reads; one entry per CDR3 protein. The sample holds 150,000 to 200,000 distinct CDR3 sequences; 9.5% to 15% are singletons and the top ten take 16%. This clonotype was seen only a few times. Sequencing was performed on blood, either unsorted or a sorted T cell fraction (not recorded which). This TCR was recovered from a male donor with ankylosing spondylitis or in good health (not recorded which). The chain is built from TRBV3-1 and TRBJ2-1; D is perhaps TRBD1 or TRBD2 (5 bases each). The CDR3 coding sequence is TGTGCCAGCAGCCAAGATTTGGGACCTCTCTACAATGAGCAGTTCTTC. Its translation is CASSQDLGPLYNEQFF.